This T cell receptor (beta chain) was observed in a study of blood T cells in healthy people across ages. Together with a sample-barcoded 5' primer, a J-beta primer mix was included in a second PCR lasting roughly 6 to 12 cycles. TCRdb processed the 5' RACE reads anew with MiXCR; each CDR3 protein has one entry. The table shows around 1,700,000 distinct CDR3 sequences, with roughly 28% occurring only once. The CDR3 contains 13 residues. The J segment lost 5 bases and the V segment lost 5 bases, leaving 4 bases of the junction unmatched. The chain links TRBV12-3 or TRBV12-4 to TRBJ1-2; 8 positions agree with TRBD1. The specimen was blood. This clonotype originated in a woman under 40 in good health. The CDR3 here is CASSPGGWYGYTF. CDR3 coding DNA: TGTGCCAGCAGTCCAGGGGGCTGGTATGGCTACACCTTC.